A selection of T cell receptor beta chains follows, all from one sample in a study of cytomegalovirus exposure and HLA in healthy donors. Here immunoSEQ multiplex PCR was the method, and the copy in TCRdb shows in-frame clones only, minus some. The table includes about 200,000 clones, roughly 72% detected once. Sequencing input: PBMCs. The receptor set was obtained from a man younger than 40 in good health and CMV-seronegative. The CDR3 runs from the conserved cysteine through the conserved F or W. The order of the fields is V gene, J gene, CDR3 protein.

TRBV10-3	TRBJ2-3	CAISRSERTPGNTDTQYF
TRBV28	TRBJ2-7	CASSLLADRGFEQYF
TRBV5-5	TRBJ2-2	CASSLALYSGNTGELFF
TRBV21-1	TRBJ2-7	CASSTSNFQGKECLDYEQYF
TRBV6-1	TRBJ1-3	CASRPQGANTIYF
TRBV5-1	TRBJ1-4	CASSFQASQNEKLFF
TRBV11-1	TRBJ1-4	CASSLSVGAGEKLFF
TRBV21-1	TRBJ2-7	CASSPGQAYEQYF
TRBV27	TRBJ2-1	CASSLELDRNNEQFF
TRBV7-9	TRBJ1-2	CASSLEAVSGYTF
TRBV2	TRBJ1-1	CASILGSATEAFF
TRBV5-1	TRBJ1-1	CASSEDRDEAFF
TRBV27	TRBJ1-4	CASSTDRPNEKLFF
TRBV7-9	TRBJ1-5	CASSANRGPLSNQPQHF
TRBV5-6	TRBJ2-2	CASSERAGVRTGELFF
TRBV9	TRBJ2-3	CASSFRDSYTDTQYF
TRBV30	TRBJ2-3	CAWDILGGASTDTQYF
TRBV28	TRBJ1-2	CASSRGQGDHTF
TRBV10-3	TRBJ2-1	CAISEPLALSSYNEQFF
TRBV19	TRBJ1-1	CASSMGDSGFTEAFF
TRBV5-5	TRBJ1-1	CASSSVGQDTEAFF
TRBV6-5	TRBJ1-2	CASSYSVRGAIYGYTF
TRBV28	TRBJ2-7	CASSLPPADRGDSYEQYF
TRBV19	TRBJ2-7	CASSIIGGYEQYF
TRBV11-1	TRBJ2-1	CASSLEVLAGEAEQFF
TRBV21-1	TRBJ2-3	CAPNRQTDSTDTQYF
TRBV28	TRBJ1-5	CASSLDSTNQPQHF
TRBV4-1	TRBJ2-7	CASSQEHRTSFYEQYF
TRBV5-1	TRBJ2-2	CASRQGYRYTGELFF
TRBV6-5	TRBJ1-1	CASRGTALNTEAFF
TRBV2	TRBJ2-2	CASDRNTGELFF
TRBV29-1	TRBJ2-3	CSVDRQGASTDTQYF
TRBV5-1	TRBJ2-6	CASSLGGSIANVLTF
TRBV28	TRBJ2-1	CASSTRGFYNEQFF
TRBV5-1	TRBJ2-3	CASSLVGTGGGDTQYF
TRBV5-6	TRBJ1-1	CASSAGVNTEAFF
TRBV29-1	TRBJ1-2	CSAPTGYGYTF
TRBV18	TRBJ2-7	CASSPHSYEQYF
TRBV19	TRBJ1-5	CASSIFPEGYSNQPQHF
TRBV27	TRBJ1-1	CASSKGLPNTEAFF
TRBV27	TRBJ2-2	CASRDRGYTGELFF
TRBV28	TRBJ2-7	CASTPGTGYEQYF
TRBV29-1	TRBJ2-3	CSVKGGGDTQYF
TRBV4-1	TRBJ2-7	CASQQLAGGPGEQYF
TRBV2	TRBJ2-3	CASSVAHAGDTQYF
TRBV5-4	TRBJ1-1	CASSSRQVNTEAFF
TRBV5-4	TRBJ1-2	CASSLRDRGFHGYTF
TRBV7-6	TRBJ2-4	CASSLALAGENIQYF
TRBV19	TRBJ1-3	CASKEGHISGNTIYF
TRBV11-3	TRBJ2-2	CASSSRLAASSGELFF
TRBV5-6	TRBJ1-1	CASSWGQGATGTEAFF
TRBV19	TRBJ2-7	CASSIQGGVEQYF
TRBV30	TRBJ1-2	CAWTVGTGGYGYTF
TRBV27	TRBJ2-7	CASSLSGSNYEQYF
TRBV6-5	TRBJ1-2	CASRRRGWGDGYTF